This T cell receptor (beta chain) was observed in a study of a mutant IDH1 vaccine in newly diagnosed glioma. Study context: Every participant had undergone radiotherapy, temozolomide, or both before, and most underwent both.

Turning to this clone: Antigen: not known.

The CDR3 is made up of 17 amino acids. Germline V CDR1 and CDR2: SGHTA, FQGNSA. Trimming took 5 bases from V and 1 from J, leaving 18 bases between them. Time point meaning: week 11, during vaccination. The content of each vaccine dose was 300 ug of mutant IDH1 20-mer peptide, and topical imiquimod accompanied it. Assay: immunoSEQ multiplex PCR; the TCRdb copy retains only in-frame clones and omits some. The data contain around 130,000 clones, around 80% of them singletons. This chain uses TRBV7-2 with TRBJ2-4; the D is unclear. The receptor was derived from a man aged 35-49 years with glioma. The sample consisted of PBMCs, taken from a glioma patient whose treatment included an IDH1 peptide vaccine. The CDR3 loop is CASSPTPSFAAKNIQYF. CDR3 DNA: TGTGCCAGCAGCCCCACCCCGTCCTTCGCGGCCAAAAACATTCAGTACTTC.